This T cell receptor beta chain was captured in a study of shared clonotypes between healthy human individuals. Germline V gene sequence: CDR1 MGHDK, CDR2 SYGVNS. The CDR3 has 14 residues. Using immunoSEQ multiplex PCR, the repertoire was profiled, and TCRdb retains in-frame clones only, with some absent. This table has roughly 2.5 million clones, around 90% appearing once. This clonotype originated in a man aged 18 to 29 in good health. The chain has TRBV25-1 and TRBJ2-5; unclear D gene. With the DNA end fitting TRBJ2-7 better, the J assignment may be wrong. The sample consisted of naive CD4+ T cells sorted from blood. Subset in this sample: CD45RA+ positively selected. CDR3: CASSRAGSSYEQYF. Here the CDR3 DNA reads TGTGCCAGCAGTCGGGCAGGAAGCTCCTACGAGCAGTACTTC.